This T cell receptor beta chain was captured in a study of T cells after posttransplantation cyclophosphamide. Overall study findings and caveats: Later blood repertoires were often dominated by clones from the donor CD8+ memory compartment.

Per germline, CDR1 SGDLS and CDR2 YYNGEE. V was pared by 0 bases and J by 1 base, with 16 bases between. The CDR3 runs 17 residues. In its sample, this clone was seen a few times. Its antigen is undetermined. Some clones are missing from TCRdb's copy, which holds only in-frame ones; the method was immunoSEQ multiplex PCR. There are 37,000 or so clones in the sample, none observed a single time. The chain joins TRBV9 to TRBJ2-5, with D perhaps matching TRBD2 (5 bases). The source of this sequence is a man in his thirties or forties in good health and a related stem cell transplant donor. Sequenced sample: PBMCs. DNA of the CDR3: TGTGCCAGCAGCGTAGACGGAAGCGGAGGCCTCCAAGAGACCCAGTACTTC. Amino acid sequence: CASSVDGSGGLQETQYF.